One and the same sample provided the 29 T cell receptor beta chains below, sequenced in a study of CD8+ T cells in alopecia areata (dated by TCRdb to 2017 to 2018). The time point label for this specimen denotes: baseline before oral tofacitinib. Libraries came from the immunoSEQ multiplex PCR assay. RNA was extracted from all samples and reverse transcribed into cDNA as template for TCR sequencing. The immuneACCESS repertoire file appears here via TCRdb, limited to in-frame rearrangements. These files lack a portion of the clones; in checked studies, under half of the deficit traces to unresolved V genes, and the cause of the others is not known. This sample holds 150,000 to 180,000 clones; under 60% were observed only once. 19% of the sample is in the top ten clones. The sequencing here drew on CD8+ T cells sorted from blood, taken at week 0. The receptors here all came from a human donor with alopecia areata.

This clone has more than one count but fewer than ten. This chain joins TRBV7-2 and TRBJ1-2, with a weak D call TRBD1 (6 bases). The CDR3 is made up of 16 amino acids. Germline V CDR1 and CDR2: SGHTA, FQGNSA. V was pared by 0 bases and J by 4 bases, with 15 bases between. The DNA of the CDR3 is TGTGCCAGCAGCTTAGCGCTAGGCGACAGGCTCTATGGCTACACCTTC. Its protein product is CASSLALGDRLYGYTF.

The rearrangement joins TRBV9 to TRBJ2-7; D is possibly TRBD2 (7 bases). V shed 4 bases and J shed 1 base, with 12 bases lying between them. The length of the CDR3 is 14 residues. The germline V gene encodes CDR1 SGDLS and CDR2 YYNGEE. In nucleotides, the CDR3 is TGTGCCAGCAGCTTAGGGGGGGCTTCCTACGAGCAGTACTTC. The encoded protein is CASSLGGASYEQYF.

The CDR3 reads CASSDPTGGSYEQYF. The CDR3 nucleotides read TGTGCCAGCAGTGATCCAACAGGGGGCTCCTACGAGCAGTACTTC. The chain employs TRBV25-1 and TRBJ2-7, with TRBD1 matching over 8 bases. Germline V CDR1 and CDR2: MGHDK, SYGVNS. Trimming took 3 bases from V and 0 from J; bases not matched to a gene: 4. There are 15 residues in the CDR3.

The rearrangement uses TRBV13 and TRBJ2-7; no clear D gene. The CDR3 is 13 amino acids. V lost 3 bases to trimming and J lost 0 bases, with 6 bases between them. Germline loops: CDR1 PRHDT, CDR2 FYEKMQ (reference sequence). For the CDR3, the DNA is TGTGCCAGCAGCTTCCCCAACTCCTACGAGCAGTACTTC. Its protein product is CASSFPNSYEQYF.

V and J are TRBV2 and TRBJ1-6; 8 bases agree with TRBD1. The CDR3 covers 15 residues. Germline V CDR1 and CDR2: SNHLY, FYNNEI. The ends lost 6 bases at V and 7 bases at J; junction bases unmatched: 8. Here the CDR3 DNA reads TGTGCCAGCAGGGGCCGGGACAGGCCAAATTCACCCCTCCACTTT. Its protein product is CASRGRDRPNSPLHF. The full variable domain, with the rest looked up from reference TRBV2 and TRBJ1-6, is EPEVTQTPSHQVTQMGQEVILRCVPISNHLYFYWYRQILGQKVEFLVSFYNNEISEKSEIFDDQFSVERPDGSNFTLKIRSTKLEDSAMYFCASRGRDRPNSPLHFGNGTRLTVT.

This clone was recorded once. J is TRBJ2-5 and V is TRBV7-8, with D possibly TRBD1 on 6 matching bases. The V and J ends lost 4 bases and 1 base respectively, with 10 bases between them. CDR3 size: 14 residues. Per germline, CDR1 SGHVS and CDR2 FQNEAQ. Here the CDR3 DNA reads TGTGCCAGCAGCTGGTTAGGGGGCCAAGAGACCCAGTACTTC. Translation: CASSWLGGQETQYF.

CDR3 protein: CASGAWANTGELFF. CDR3 DNA sequence: TGTGCCAGTGGCGCGTGGGCGAACACCGGGGAGCTGTTTTTT. This chain uses TRBV19 with TRBJ2-2; D remains ambiguous. Trimming took off 8 bases at V and 0 bases at J, with 10 bases between the two ends. CDR3 length: 14 residues. CDR1 and CDR2 (germline): LNHDA, SQIVND (reference sequence). Complete variable domain (other parts from reference TRBV19 and TRBJ2-2): DGGITQSPKYLFRKEGQNVTLSCEQNLNHDAMYWYRQDPGQGLRLIYYSQIVNDFQKGDIAEGYSVSREKKESFPLTVTSAQKNPTAFYLCASGAWANTGELFFGEGSRLTVL.

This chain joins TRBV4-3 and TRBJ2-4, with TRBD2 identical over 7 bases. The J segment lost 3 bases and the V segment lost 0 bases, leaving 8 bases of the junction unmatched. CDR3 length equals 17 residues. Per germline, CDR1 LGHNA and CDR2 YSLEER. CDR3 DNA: TGCGCCAGCAGCCAAGATACGGGGGGTGGTAACAAAAACATTCAGTACTTC. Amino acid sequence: CASSQDTGGGNKNIQYF.

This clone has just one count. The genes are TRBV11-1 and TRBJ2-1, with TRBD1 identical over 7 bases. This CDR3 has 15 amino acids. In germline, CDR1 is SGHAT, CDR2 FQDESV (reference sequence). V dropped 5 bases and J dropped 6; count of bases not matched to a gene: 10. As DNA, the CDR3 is TGTGCCAGCAGCCCAGACACGGCAGGGGGCAATGAGCAGTTCTTC. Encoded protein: CASSPDTAGGNEQFF.

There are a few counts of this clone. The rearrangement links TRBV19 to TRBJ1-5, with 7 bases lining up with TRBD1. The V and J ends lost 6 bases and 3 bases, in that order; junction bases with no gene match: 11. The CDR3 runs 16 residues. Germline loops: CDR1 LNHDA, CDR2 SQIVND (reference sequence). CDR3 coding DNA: TGTGCCAGTAGACCTCTCGACAGGGCCATCAATCAGCCCCAGCATTTT. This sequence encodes CASRPLDRAINQPQHF.

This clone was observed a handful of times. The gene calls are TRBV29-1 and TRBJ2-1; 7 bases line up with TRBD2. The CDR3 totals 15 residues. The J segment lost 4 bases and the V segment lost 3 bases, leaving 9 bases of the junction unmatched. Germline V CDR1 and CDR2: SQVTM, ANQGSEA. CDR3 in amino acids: CSVDRGESRYNEQFF. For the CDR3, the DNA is TGCAGCGTTGACCGGGGGGAGTCGAGGTACAATGAGCAGTTCTTC.

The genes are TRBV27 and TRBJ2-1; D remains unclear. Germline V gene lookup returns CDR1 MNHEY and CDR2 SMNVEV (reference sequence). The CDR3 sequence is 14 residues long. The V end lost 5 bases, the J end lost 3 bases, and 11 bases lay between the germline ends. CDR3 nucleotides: TGTGCCAGCAGTCGGCAACTCAACTACAATGAGCAGTTCTTC. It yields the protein CASSRQLNYNEQFF.

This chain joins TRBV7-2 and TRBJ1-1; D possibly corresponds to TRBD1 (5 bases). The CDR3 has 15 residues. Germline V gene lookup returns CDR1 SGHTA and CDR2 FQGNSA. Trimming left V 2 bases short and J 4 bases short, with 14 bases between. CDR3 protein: CASSLLEEGSTEAFF. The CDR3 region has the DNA TGTGCCAGCAGCTTATTGGAGGAGGGGAGCACTGAAGCTTTCTTT.

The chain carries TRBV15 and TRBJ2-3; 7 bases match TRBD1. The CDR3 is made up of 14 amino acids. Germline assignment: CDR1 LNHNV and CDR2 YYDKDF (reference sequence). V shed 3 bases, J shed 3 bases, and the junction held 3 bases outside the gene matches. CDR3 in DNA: TGTGCCACCAGCAGCGCACAGGGGACAGATACGCAGTATTTT. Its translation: CATSSAQGTDTQYF. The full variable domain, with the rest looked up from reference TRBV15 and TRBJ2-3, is DAMVIQNPRYQVTQFGKPVTLSCSQTLNHNVMYWYQQKSSQAPKLLFHYYDKDFNNEADTPDNFQSRRPNTSFCFLDIRSPGLGDTAMYLCATSSAQGTDTQYFGPGTRLTVL.

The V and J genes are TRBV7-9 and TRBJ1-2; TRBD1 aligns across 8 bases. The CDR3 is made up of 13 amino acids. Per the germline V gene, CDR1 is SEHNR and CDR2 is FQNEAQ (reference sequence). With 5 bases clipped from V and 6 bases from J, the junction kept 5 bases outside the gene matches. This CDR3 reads CASSVTGVDGYTF. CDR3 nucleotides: TGTGCCAGCAGCGTGACAGGGGTGGATGGCTACACCTTC.

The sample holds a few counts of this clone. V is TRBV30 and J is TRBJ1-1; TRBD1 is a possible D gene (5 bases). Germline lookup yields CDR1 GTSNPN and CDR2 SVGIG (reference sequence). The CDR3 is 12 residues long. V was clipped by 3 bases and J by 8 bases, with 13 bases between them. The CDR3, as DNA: TGTGCCTGGAGGGGGATGACAGTCGAAGCTTTCTTT. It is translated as CAWRGMTVEAFF.

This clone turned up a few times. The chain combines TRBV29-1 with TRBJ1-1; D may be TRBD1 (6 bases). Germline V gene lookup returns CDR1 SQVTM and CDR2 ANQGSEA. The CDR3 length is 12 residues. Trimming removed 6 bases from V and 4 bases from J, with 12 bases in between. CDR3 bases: TGCAGCGTCGACCAGACAGGCACTGAAGCTTTCTTT. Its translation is CSVDQTGTEAFF.

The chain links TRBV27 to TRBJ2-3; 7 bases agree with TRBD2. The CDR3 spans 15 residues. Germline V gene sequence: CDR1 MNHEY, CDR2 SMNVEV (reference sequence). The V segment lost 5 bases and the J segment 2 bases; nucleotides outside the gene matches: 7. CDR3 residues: CASSHRLAITDTQYF. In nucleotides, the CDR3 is TGTGCCAGCAGTCACCGACTAGCCATCACAGATACGCAGTATTTT.

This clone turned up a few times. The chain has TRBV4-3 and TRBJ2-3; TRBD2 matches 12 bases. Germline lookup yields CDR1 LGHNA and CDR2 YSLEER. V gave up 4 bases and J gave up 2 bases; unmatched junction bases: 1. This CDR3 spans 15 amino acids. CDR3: CASSPSGGATDTQYF. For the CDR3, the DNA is TGCGCCAGCAGCCCTAGCGGGGGGGCCACAGATACGCAGTATTTT.

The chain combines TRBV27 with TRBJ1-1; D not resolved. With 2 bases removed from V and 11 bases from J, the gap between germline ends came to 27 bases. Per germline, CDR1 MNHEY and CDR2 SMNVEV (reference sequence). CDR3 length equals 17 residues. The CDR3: CASSLVLGREGPRRAFF. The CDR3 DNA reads TGTGCCAGCAGTTTAGTTTTGGGCCGGGAGGGTCCTCGGCGGGCTTTCTTT.

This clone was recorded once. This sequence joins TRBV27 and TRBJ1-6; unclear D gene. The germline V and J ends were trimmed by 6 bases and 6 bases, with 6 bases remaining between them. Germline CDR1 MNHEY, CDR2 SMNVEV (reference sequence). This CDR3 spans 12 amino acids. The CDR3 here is CASREGNSPLHF. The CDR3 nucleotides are TGTGCCAGCAGGGAGGGTAATTCACCCCTCCACTTT.

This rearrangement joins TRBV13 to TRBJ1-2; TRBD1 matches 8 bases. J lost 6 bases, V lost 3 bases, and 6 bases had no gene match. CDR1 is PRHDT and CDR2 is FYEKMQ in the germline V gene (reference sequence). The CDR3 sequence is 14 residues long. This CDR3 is CASSLEAGGDGYTF. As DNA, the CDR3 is TGTGCCAGCAGCTTGGAAGCAGGGGGCGATGGCTACACCTTC.

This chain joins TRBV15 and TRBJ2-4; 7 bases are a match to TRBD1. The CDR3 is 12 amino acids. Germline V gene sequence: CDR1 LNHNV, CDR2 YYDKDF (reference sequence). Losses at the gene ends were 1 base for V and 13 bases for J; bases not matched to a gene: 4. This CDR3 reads CATSRAGTEQYF. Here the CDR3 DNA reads TGTGCCACCAGCAGAGCCGGGACAGAACAGTACTTC.

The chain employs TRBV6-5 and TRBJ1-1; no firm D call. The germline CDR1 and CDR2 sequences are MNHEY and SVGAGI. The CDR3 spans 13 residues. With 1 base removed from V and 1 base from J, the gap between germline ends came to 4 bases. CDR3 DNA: TGTGCCAGCAGTTACTTTGGGAACACTGAAGCTTTCTTT. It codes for CASSYFGNTEAFF.

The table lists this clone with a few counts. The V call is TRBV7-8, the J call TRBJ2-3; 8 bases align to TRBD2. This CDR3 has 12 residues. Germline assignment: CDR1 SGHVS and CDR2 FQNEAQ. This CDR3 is CGSGGSTDTQYF. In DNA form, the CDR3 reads TGTGGCTCGGGGGGGAGCACAGATACGCAGTATTTT.

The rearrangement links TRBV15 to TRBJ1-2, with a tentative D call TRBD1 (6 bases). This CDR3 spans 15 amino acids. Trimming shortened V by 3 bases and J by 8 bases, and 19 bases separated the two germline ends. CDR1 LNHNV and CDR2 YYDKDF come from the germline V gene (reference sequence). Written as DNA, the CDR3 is TGTGCCACCAGCAGCGACAGGCGGAGCGTAGTCGGCTACACCTTC. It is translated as CATSSDRRSVVGYTF.

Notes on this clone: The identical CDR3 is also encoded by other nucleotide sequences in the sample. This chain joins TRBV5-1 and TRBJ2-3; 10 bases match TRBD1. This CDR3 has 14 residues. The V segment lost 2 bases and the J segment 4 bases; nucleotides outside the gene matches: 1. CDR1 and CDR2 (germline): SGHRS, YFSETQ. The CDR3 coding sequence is TGCGCCAGCAGCTTAGGACAGGGGGCAGATACGCAGTATTTT. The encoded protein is CASSLGQGADTQYF. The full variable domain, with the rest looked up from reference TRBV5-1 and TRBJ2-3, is KAGVTQTPRYLIKTRGQQVTLSCSPISGHRSVSWYQQTPGQGLQFLFEYFSETQRNKGNFPGRFSGRQFSNSRSEMNVSTLELGDSALYLCASSLGQGADTQYFGPGTRLTVL.

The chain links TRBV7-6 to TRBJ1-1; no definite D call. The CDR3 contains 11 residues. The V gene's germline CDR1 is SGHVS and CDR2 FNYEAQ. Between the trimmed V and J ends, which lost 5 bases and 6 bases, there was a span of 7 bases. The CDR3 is CASSAGAEAFF. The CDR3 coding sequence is TGTGCCAGCAGCGCTGGGGCTGAAGCTTTCTTT. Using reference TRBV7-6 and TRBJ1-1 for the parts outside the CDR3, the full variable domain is GAGVSQSPRYKVTKRGQDVALRCDPISGHVSLYWYRQALGQGPEFLTYFNYEAQQDKSGLPNDRFSAERPEGSISTLTIQRTEQRDSAMYRCASSAGAEAFFGQGTRLTVV.

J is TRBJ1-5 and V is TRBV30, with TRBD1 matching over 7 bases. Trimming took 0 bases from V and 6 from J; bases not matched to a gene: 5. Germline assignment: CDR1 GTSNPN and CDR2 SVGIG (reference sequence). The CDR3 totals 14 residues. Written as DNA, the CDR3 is TGTGCCTGGAGTGTAGGTACAGGGGTTCAGCCCCAGCATTTT. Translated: CAWSVGTGVQPQHF.